This T cell receptor (beta chain) was observed in a study of vaccination and CD4 T cells after COVID-19. Looking at the study overall: The authors used overlapping spike peptides from SARS-CoV-2, HCoV-NL63, HCoV-OC43 and HCoV-229E to stimulate cells. Cultures that served as controls received a CEFX pool, an HIV-1 Nef pool, or no peptide.

Described treatment: approximately nine-day PBMC culture with coronavirus spike peptide pools or control peptides (ViraFEST assay). Expansion of antigen-specific T cells with peptide pools by ViraFEST preceded sequencing of TCRs. A note on this clonotype: Its antigen is as yet unknown.

Trimming left V 1 base short and J 2 bases short, with 17 bases between. Germline CDR1 is DFQATT and CDR2 is SNEGSKA (reference sequence). CDR3 length: 16 amino acids. The Oncomine TCR Beta short-read assay sequenced DNA from cultured CD4+ T cells. TCRdb reanalysed the PCR reads using MiXCR and keeps one entry per CDR3 protein. The data contain about 17,000 distinct CDR3 sequences, roughly 56% of them singletons. The sample comprised CD4+ T cells from blood, cultured in vitro. The rearrangement links TRBV20-1 to TRBJ1-2; D might be TRBD1 (6 bases). The TCR sequence derives from a human donor who had recovered from COVID-19. DNA of the CDR3: TGCAGTGCTAGAGCCCCCGGGGGCGGGGCAAACTATGGCTACACCTTC. The encoded protein is CSARAPGGGANYGYTF.